These 13 T cell receptor beta chains share one sample of origin, sequenced in a study of shared clonotypes between healthy human individuals. Sequencing used immunoSEQ multiplex PCR; TCRdb keeps in-frame clones, though not all of them. The table includes about 1.1 million clones, about 80% detected once. What was sequenced was memory CD4+ T cells from PBMCs. Specified subset: CD45RA-negative fraction. The receptor set was obtained from a man between 18 and 29 years old in good health. Some clones in this sample may be carry-over from other donors' samples.

The rearrangement joins TRBV9 to TRBJ1-2; 11 bases fit TRBD1. The germline V gene has CDR1 SGDLS and CDR2 YYNGEE. The junction had 7 bases not matched to a gene; V was cut back by 3 bases and J by 3 bases. The CDR3 loop spans 16 amino acids. CDR3 in DNA: TGTGCCAGCAGCGAAATCGGACAGGGGGCTCACTATGGCTACACCTTC. Translated: CASSEIGQGAHYGYTF.

V usage is TRBV15 and J usage is TRBJ2-7; the D is unclear. This CDR3 has 13 amino acids. The germline V gene has CDR1 LNHNV and CDR2 YYDKDF (reference sequence). Between the trimmed V and J ends, which lost 5 bases and 6 bases, there was a span of 14 bases. For the CDR3, the DNA is TGTGCCACCAGCCCAGACCAGTTCCGCGAGCAGTACTTC. Protein sequence: CATSPDQFREQYF.

V and J are TRBV18 and TRBJ1-4; a possible D gene is TRBD1 (5 bases). Germline CDR1 KGHSH, CDR2 LQKENI. This CDR3 has 18 amino acids. The V end was cut by 6 bases, the J end by 0 bases, with 20 bases between. The CDR3 DNA is TGTGCCAGCTCCCAATCCGGGGCAGGGCTAACAACTAATGAAAAACTGTTTTTT. It yields the protein CASSQSGAGLTTNEKLFF.

This clone was detected only once. This chain joins TRBV7-9 and TRBJ2-1; no definite D call. V shed 3 bases and J shed 4 bases, with 10 bases lying between them. Germline CDR1 is SEHNR and CDR2 is FQNEAQ (reference sequence). The CDR3 has 14 amino acids. Here the CDR3 DNA reads TGTGCCAGCAGCTTTAGGACCGGGTACAATGAGCAGTTCTTC. Translated: CASSFRTGYNEQFF.

The genes are TRBV5-8 and TRBJ2-5, with 12 nucleotides matching TRBD2. This CDR3 has 17 amino acids. Trimming at V came to 4 bases and at J to 5 bases, leaving 12 bases not matched to a gene. The germline V gene has CDR1 SGHTS and CDR2 YDEGEE. The CDR3 coding sequence is TGTGCCAGCAGCGCAGGACTAGCGGGAACCGCGTGGGAGACCCAGTACTTC. As protein: CASSAGLAGTAWETQYF.

The V gene is TRBV9, the J gene TRBJ2-7; 10 positions agree with TRBD2. Trimming cost V 0 bases and J 3 bases; bases outside gene matches: 3. This CDR3 spans 15 amino acids. Germline V gene sequence: CDR1 SGDLS, CDR2 YYNGEE. The chain's CDR3 is CASSVDGLAVYEQYF. The CDR3, as DNA: TGTGCCAGCAGCGTAGACGGACTAGCGGTCTACGAGCAGTACTTC.

The chain is built from TRBV5-1 and TRBJ2-5; D not certain. The CDR3 has 13 residues. Looked up from germline, CDR1 is SGHRS and CDR2 is YFSETQ. Between the trimmed V and J ends, which lost 2 bases and 5 bases, there was a span of 10 bases. CDR3 nucleotides: TGCGCCAGCAGCTTATCCAGTTCGGAGACCCAGTACTTC. This gives the protein CASSLSSSETQYF. The complete variable domain, with remaining parts taken from reference TRBV5-1 and TRBJ2-5, reads KAGVTQTPRYLIKTRGQQVTLSCSPISGHRSVSWYQQTPGQGLQFLFEYFSETQRNKGNFPGRFSGRQFSNSRSEMNVSTLELGDSALYLCASSLSSSETQYFGPGTRLLVL.

Concerning this clone itself: Other DNA sequences in this sample translate to the same CDR3. The genes are TRBV20-1 and TRBJ2-5; D not resolved. Trimming shortened V by 3 bases and J by 5 bases, and 7 bases separated the two germline ends. The CDR3 is 11 residues long. Germline assignment: CDR1 DFQATT and CDR2 SNEGSKA (reference sequence). The CDR3 DNA is TGCAGTGCTAGTTTAACGGAGACCCAGTACTTC. As protein: CSASLTETQYF.

J is TRBJ2-7 and V is TRBV5-1; 9 bases align to TRBD2. The CDR3 is made up of 14 amino acids. Germline lookup yields CDR1 SGHRS and CDR2 YFSETQ. After removal of 5 bases from V and 4 bases from J, the junction contained 7 bases not matched to a gene. CDR3 DNA: TGCGCCAGCAGTATAGCGGGAGATACGTACGAGCAGTACTTC. It codes for CASSIAGDTYEQYF. Complete variable domain (other parts from reference TRBV5-1 and TRBJ2-7): KAGVTQTPRYLIKTRGQQVTLSCSPISGHRSVSWYQQTPGQGLQFLFEYFSETQRNKGNFPGRFSGRQFSNSRSEMNVSTLELGDSALYLCASSIAGDTYEQYFGPGTRLTVT.

V usage is TRBV7-2 and J usage is TRBJ2-7; possibly TRBD1 for D (6 bases). The germline V and J ends were trimmed by 4 bases and 2 bases, with 12 bases remaining between them. This CDR3 has 14 amino acids. Germline lookup yields CDR1 SGHTA and CDR2 FQGNSA. The CDR3 here is CASSYFTGTYEQYF. The CDR3, as DNA: TGTGCCAGCAGCTATTTTACAGGGACCTACGAGCAGTACTTC.

The J gene is TRBJ2-5, the V gene TRBV15; 7 nucleotides line up with TRBD1. Germline loops: CDR1 LNHNV, CDR2 YYDKDF (reference sequence). V was pared by 6 bases and J by 0 bases, with 7 bases of the junction left unmatched. The CDR3 is made up of 15 amino acids. The CDR3 sequence is CATRTKTGNQETQYF. The CDR3 coding sequence is TGTGCCACCAGGACGAAGACAGGGAACCAAGAGACCCAGTACTTC. Full variable domain (outside the CDR3, taken from reference TRBV15 and TRBJ2-5): DAMVIQNPRYQVTQFGKPVTLSCSQTLNHNVMYWYQQKSSQAPKLLFHYYDKDFNNEADTPDNFQSRRPNTSFCFLDIRSPGLGDTAMYLCATRTKTGNQETQYFGPGTRLLVL.

This clone was seen only once. This sequence joins TRBV18 and TRBJ2-2, with 8 bases lining up with TRBD2. CDR1 is KGHSH, CDR2 LQKENI, per germline. The V and J ends lost 5 bases and 7 bases, in that order; junction bases with no gene match: 9. This CDR3 region has 15 residues. CDR3 DNA sequence: TGTGCCAGCTCAAGAACGGGACTAGGAAACGGGGAGCTGTTTTTT. It specifies CASSRTGLGNGELFF. Full variable domain (rest looked up from reference TRBV18 and TRBJ2-2): NAGVMQNPRHLVRRRGQEARLRCSPMKGHSHVYWYRQLPEEGLKFMVYLQKENIIDESGMPKERFSAEFPKEGPSILRIQQVVRGDSAAYFCASSRTGLGNGELFFGEGSRLTVL.

The chain uses TRBV5-4 and TRBJ2-7, with TRBD1 matching 11 bases. This CDR3 comprises 16 residues. Looked up from germline, CDR1 is SGHNT and CDR2 is YYREEE (reference sequence). J lost 4 bases, V lost 3 bases, and 9 bases had no gene match. CDR3 DNA: TGTGCCAGCAGCTCACCGGGACAGGGGGTGATTTACGAGCAGTACTTC. Translated: CASSSPGQGVIYEQYF. Full variable domain (missing parts from reference TRBV5-4 and TRBJ2-7): ETGVTQSPTHLIKTRGQQVTLRCSSQSGHNTVSWYQQALGQGPQFIFQYYREEENGRGNFPPRFSGLQFPNYSSELNVNALELDDSALYLCASSSPGQGVIYEQYFGPGTRLTVT.